The clone carrying this TCR beta chain was counted at least ten times. The antigen remains undetermined. These data originate in a study of T cells in Graves' hyperthyroidism and ophthalmopathy. General study points: Researchers report that a 13 V-J model separated ophthalmopathy from stable hyperthyroidism.

The CDR3 regions of TCR beta were amplified from RNA transcripts. TCR CDR3 underwent first-round RT-PCR with the HTBI primer set. One entry per CDR3 protein, called by TCRdb with MiXCR from the multiplex PCR reads. The sample carries some 770,000 distinct CDR3 sequences, about 15% recorded once. Germline CDR1 reads SGHRS; CDR2 reads YFSETQ. Trimming removed 2 bases from V and 4 bases from J; junction bases left unmatched: 5. The CDR3 totals 15 residues. Hyperthyroidism was newly diagnosed in patients aged 18 to 65 (duration under 2 months). Out of about 10 ml of fresh peripheral blood came the PBMCs. The TCR comes from a young man with Graves' hyperthyroidism. The rearrangement uses TRBV5-1 and TRBJ2-7, with 11 bases matching TRBD1. The sequenced sample consisted of blood. The CDR3 sequence: CASSFPGQGGYEQYF. The DNA of the CDR3 is TGCGCCAGCAGCTTCCCGGGACAGGGGGGGTACGAGCAGTACTTC.